This T cell receptor (beta chain) was profiled in a study of beta chain features in type 1 diabetes. Study-level results: Moderate but significant shortening of TCRB CDR3s was recorded in all four CD4+ subsets from Type 1 diabetes patients.

In regard to this clone: Its antigen is not known.

TCRB transcripts that were expressed got sequenced, as all of the isolated RNA had been reverse transcribed. Naive, central memory and regulatory T cell samples averaged approximately 3.8 million reads. Sequencing used immunoSEQ multiplex PCR; TCRdb keeps in-frame clones, though not all of them. In the table there are under 300,000 clones, over 11% of which are singletons. CD4+ naive, central memory, regulatory and stem cell-like memory subsets were isolated by sorting on CD45RO/CCR7/CD25/CD127/CD95/CD27. With 7 bases removed from V and 3 bases from J, the gap between germline ends came to 15 bases. Per germline, CDR1 SQVTM and CDR2 ANQGSEA. The CDR3 is 13 amino acids.

The V call is TRBV29-1, the J call TRBJ1-1; D is ambiguous. Sequenced: naive CD4+ T cells from blood. This clonotype was obtained from a man aged 25-45 years with type 1 diabetes. CDR3 in DNA: TGCAGCGCTGCGGATCACTGGGACACTGAAGCTTTCTTT. Its protein product is CSAADHWDTEAFF.